This TCR beta chain was found in a study of cytomegalovirus exposure and HLA in healthy donors. The trim removed 5 bases at V and 3 bases at J, leaving 15 bases unmatched. This CDR3 has 18 residues. Germline V gene lookup returns CDR1 MDHEN and CDR2 SYDVKM. The PCR contained 60 Vbeta and 13 Jbeta primers. The data were produced by immunoSEQ multiplex PCR, yet TCRdb's version contains in-frame clones alone and is incomplete. Among about 200,000 clones, around three quarters were seen once, and the ten largest hold under 2%. The chain carries TRBV28 and TRBJ2-2, with 7 bases matching TRBD2. What was sequenced was PBMCs. The TCR was taken from a man aged 25 to 40 in good health and CMV-seronegative. CDR3 sequence reads: CASSTTNLGGRDTGELFF. For the CDR3, the DNA is TGTGCCAGCAGTACGACAAACCTGGGGGGGAGAGACACCGGGGAGCTGTTTTTT.